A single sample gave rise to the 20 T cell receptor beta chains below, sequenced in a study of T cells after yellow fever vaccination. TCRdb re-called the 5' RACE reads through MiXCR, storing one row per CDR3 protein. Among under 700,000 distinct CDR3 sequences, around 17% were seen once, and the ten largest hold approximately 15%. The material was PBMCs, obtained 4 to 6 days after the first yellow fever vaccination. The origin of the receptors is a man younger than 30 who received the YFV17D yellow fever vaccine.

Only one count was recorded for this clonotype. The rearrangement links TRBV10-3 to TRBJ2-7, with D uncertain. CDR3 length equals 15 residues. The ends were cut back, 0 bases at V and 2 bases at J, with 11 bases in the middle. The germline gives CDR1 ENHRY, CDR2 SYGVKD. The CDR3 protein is CAISESERYTYEQYF. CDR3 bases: TGTGCCATCAGTGAGTCGGAAAGGTACACCTACGAGCAGTACTTC.

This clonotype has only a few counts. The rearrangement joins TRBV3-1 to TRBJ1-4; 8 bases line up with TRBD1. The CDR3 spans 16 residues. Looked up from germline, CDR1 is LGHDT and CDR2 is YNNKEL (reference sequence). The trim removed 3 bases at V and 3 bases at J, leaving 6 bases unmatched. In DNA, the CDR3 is TGTGCCAGCAGCCACCCCCAGGACAGGGCTAATGAAAAACTGTTTTTT. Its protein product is CASSHPQDRANEKLFF.

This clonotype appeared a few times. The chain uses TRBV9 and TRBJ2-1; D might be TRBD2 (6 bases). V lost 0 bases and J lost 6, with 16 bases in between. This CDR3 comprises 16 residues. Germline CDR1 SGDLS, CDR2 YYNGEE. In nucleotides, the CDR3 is TGTGCCAGCAGCGTAGGGGGCGGGATCGGTGGCAATGAGCAGTTCTTC. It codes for CASSVGGGIGGNEQFF.

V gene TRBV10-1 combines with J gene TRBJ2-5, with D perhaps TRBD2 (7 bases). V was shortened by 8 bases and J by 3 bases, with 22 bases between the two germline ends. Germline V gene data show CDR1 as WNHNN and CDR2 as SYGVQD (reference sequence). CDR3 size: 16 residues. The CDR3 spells CASVGGLPPYKETQYF. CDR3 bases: TGCGCCAGCGTCGGGGGGCTCCCCCCCTACAAAGAGACCCAGTACTTC.

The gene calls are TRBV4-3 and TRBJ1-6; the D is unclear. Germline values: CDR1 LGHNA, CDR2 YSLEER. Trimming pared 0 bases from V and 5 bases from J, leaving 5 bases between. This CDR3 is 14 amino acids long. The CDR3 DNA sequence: TGCGCCAGCAGCCAAGAGTCCGATAATTCACCCCTCCACTTT. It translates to CASSQESDNSPLHF.

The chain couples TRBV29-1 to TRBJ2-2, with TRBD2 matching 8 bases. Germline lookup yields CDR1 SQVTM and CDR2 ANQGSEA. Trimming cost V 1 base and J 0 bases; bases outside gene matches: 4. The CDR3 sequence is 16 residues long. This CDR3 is CSVEGTGLANTGELFF. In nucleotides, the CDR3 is TGCAGCGTTGAAGGTACGGGACTAGCGAACACCGGGGAGCTGTTTTTT.

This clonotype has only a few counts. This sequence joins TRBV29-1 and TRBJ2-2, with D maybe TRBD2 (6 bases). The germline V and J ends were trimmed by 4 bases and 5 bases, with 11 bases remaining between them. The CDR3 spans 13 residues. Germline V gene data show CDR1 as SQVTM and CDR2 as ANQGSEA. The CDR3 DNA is TGCAGCGTTGGGACCCGGGAGACCGGGGAGCTGTTTTTT. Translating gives CSVGTRETGELFF.

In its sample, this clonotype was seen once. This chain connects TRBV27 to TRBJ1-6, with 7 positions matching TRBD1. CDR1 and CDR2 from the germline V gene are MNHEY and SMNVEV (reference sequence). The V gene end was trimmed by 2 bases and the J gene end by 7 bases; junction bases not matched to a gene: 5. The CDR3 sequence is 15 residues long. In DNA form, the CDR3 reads TGTGCCAGCAGTTTACGAGGGACAGAGAATTCACCCCTCCACTTT. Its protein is CASSLRGTENSPLHF.

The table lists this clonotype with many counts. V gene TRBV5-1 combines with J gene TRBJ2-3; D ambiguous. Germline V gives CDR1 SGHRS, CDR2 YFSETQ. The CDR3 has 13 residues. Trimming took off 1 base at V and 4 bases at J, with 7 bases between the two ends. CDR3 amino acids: CASSLNAPDTQYF. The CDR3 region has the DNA TGCGCCAGCAGCTTGAACGCTCCAGATACGCAGTATTTT.

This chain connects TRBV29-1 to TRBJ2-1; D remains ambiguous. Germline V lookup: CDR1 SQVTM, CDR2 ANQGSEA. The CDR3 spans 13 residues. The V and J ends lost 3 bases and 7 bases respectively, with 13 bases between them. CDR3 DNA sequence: TGCAGCGTTGAGAGTTCCGACCGGAATGAGCAGTTCTTC. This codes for CSVESSDRNEQFF.

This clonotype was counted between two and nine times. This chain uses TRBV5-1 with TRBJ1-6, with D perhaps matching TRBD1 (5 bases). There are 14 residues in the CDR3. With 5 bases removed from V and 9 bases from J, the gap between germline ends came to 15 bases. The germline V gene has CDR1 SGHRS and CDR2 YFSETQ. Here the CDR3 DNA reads TGCGCCAGCAGGGAGGCGTTGCAGGGTTCACCCCTCCACTTT. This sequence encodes CASREALQGSPLHF. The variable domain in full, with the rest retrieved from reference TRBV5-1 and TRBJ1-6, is KAGVTQTPRYLIKTRGQQVTLSCSPISGHRSVSWYQQTPGQGLQFLFEYFSETQRNKGNFPGRFSGRQFSNSRSEMNVSTLELGDSALYLCASREALQGSPLHFGNGTRLTVT.

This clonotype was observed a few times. This CDR3 reads CASSPGQGAAGELFF. CDR3 in DNA: TGTGCCAGCTCACCGGGACAGGGGGCAGCCGGGGAGCTGTTTTTT. The chain joins TRBV18 to TRBJ2-2, with TRBD1 matching 12 bases. Germline assignment: CDR1 KGHSH and CDR2 LQKENI. The CDR3 loop spans 15 amino acids. V lost 3 bases and J lost 6; bases outside the gene matches: 2.

The CDR3 here is CASSYRLAGGTSTDTQYF. The CDR3 DNA reads as TGTGCCAGCAGTTACCGACTAGCGGGGGGCACTAGCACAGATACGCAGTATTTT. The chain uses TRBV7-2 and TRBJ2-3; 13 nucleotides line up with TRBD2. Germline lookup yields CDR1 SGHTA and CDR2 FQGNSA. CDR3 length: 18 residues. Trimming took 6 bases from V and 0 from J; bases not matched to a gene: 9.

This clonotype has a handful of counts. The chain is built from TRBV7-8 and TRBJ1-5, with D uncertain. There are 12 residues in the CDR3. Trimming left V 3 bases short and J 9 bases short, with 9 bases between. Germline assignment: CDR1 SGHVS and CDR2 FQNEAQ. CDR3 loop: CASSFGNSPQHF. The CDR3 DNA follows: TGTGCCAGCAGCTTCGGGAATTCGCCCCAGCATTTT.

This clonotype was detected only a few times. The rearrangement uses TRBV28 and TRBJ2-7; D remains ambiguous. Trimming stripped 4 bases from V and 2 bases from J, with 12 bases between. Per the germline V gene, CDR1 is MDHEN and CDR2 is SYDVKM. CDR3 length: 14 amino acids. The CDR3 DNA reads TGTGCCAGCAGTTCTCCCTCCGGCCCCTACGAGCAGTACGTC. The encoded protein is CASSSPSGPYEQYV.

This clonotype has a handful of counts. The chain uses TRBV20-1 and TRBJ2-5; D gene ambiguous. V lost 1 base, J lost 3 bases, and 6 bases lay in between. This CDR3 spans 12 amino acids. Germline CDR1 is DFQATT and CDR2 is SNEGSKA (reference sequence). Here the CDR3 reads CSARGYKETQYF. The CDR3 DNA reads TGCAGTGCTAGAGGGTATAAAGAGACCCAGTACTTC.

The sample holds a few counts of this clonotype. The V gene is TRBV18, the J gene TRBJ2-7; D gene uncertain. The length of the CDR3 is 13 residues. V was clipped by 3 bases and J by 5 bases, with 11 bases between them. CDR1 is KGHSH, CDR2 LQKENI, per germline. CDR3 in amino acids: CASSPLRRHEQYV. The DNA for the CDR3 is TGTGCCAGCTCACCTTTGCGGCGGCACGAGCAGTACGTC.

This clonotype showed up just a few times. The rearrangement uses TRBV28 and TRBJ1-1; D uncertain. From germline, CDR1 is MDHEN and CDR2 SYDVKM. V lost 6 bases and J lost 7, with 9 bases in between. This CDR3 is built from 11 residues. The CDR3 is CASSGRGEAFF. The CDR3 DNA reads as TGTGCCAGCAGCGGACGCGGTGAAGCTTTCTTT.

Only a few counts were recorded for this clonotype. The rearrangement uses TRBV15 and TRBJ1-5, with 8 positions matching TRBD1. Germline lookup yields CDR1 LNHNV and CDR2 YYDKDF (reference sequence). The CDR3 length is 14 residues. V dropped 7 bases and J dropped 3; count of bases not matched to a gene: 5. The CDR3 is CATNRGDINQPQHF. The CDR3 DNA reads TGTGCCACCAACAGGGGGGACATCAATCAGCCCCAGCATTTT.

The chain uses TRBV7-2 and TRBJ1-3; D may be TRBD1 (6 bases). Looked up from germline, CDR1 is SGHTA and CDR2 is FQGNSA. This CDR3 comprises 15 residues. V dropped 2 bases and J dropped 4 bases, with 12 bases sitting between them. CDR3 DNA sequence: TGTGCCAGCAGCTTAAACAGGGCGGGAGGAAACACCATATATTTT. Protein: CASSLNRAGGNTIYF.